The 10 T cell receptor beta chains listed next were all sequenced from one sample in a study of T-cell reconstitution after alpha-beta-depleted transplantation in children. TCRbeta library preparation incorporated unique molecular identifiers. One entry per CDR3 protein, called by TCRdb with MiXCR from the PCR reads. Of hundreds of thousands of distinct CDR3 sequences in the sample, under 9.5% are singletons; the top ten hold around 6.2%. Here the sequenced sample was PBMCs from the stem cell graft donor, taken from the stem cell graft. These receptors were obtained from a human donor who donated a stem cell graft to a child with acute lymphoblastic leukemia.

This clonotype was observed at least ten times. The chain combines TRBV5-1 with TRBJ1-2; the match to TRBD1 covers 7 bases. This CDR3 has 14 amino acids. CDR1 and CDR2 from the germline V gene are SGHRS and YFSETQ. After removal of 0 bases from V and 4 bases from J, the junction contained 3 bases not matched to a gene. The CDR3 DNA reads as TGCGCCAGCAGCTTGGGGACAGGAACCTATGGCTACACCTTC. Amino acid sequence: CASSLGTGTYGYTF.

The CDR3 DNA reads TGTGCCAGCACTCACGGGGGGGCGCTGACCGGGGAGCTGTTTTTT. This translates into CASTHGGALTGELFF. The chain couples TRBV4-2 to TRBJ2-2; 8 nucleotides align to TRBD2. This CDR3 spans 15 amino acids. Unmatched junction bases numbered 9, after V lost 7 bases and J lost 5 bases. Germline V CDR1 and CDR2: LGHNA, YNFKEQ.

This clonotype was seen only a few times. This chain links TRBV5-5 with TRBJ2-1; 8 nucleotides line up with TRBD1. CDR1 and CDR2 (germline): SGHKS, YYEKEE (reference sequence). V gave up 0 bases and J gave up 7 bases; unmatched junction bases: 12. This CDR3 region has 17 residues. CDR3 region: CASSLEDVDRERNEQFF. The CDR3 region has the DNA TGTGCCAGCAGCTTGGAGGATGTGGACAGGGAGAGGAATGAGCAGTTCTTC.

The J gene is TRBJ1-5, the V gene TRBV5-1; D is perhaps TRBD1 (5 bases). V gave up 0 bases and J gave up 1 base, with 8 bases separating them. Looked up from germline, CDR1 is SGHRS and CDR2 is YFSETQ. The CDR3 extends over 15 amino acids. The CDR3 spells CASSLEGESNQPQHF. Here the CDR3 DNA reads TGCGCCAGCAGCTTGGAAGGGGAGAGCAATCAGCCCCAGCATTTT.

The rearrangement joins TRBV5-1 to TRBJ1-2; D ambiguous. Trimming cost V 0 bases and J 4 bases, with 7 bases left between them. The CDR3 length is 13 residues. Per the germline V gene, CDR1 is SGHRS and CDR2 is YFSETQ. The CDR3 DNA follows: TGCGCCAGCAGCTTGGATAACAGCTATGGCTACACCTTC. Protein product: CASSLDNSYGYTF.

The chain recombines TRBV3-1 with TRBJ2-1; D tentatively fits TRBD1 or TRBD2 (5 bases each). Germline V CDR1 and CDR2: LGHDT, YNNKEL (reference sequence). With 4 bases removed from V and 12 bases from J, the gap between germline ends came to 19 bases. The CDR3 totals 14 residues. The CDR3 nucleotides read TGTGCCAGCAGCCCGGAATTGGGGACCCGTGGGCAGTTCTTC. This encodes CASSPELGTRGQFF.

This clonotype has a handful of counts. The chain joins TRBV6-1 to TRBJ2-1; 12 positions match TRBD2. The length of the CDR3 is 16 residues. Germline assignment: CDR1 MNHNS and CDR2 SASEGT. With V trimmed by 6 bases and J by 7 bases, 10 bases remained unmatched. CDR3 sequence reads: CASSHMTSGGANEQFF. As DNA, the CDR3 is TGTGCCAGCAGCCACATGACTAGCGGGGGCGCGAATGAGCAGTTCTTC.

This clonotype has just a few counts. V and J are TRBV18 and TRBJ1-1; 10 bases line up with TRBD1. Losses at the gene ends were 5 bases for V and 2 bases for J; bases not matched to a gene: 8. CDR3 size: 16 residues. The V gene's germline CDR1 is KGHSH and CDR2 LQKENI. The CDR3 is CASSTTRQGANTEAFF. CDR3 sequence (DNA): TGTGCCAGCTCAACTACAAGACAGGGGGCAAACACTGAAGCTTTCTTT.

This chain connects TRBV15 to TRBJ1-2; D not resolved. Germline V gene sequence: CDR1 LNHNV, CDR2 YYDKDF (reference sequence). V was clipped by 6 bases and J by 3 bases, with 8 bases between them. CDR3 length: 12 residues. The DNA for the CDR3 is TGTGCCACCAGTGGTCAGCACTATGGCTACACCTTC. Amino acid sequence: CATSGQHYGYTF. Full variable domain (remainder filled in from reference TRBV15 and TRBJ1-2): DAMVIQNPRYQVTQFGKPVTLSCSQTLNHNVMYWYQQKSSQAPKLLFHYYDKDFNNEADTPDNFQSRRPNTSFCFLDIRSPGLGDTAMYLCATSGQHYGYTFGSGTRLTVV.

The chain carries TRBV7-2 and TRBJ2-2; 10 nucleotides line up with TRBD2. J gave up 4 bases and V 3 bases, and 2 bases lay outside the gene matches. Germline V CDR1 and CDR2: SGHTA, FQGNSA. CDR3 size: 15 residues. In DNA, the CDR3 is TGTGCCAGCAGCTTTAGCGGGGGGCTCACCGGGGAGCTGTTTTTT. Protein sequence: CASSFSGGLTGELFF.